The clone carrying this TCR beta chain came up a few times. Its antigen is undetermined. The data originate from a study of molecular identifiers for immune sequencing clone quantification. The overall study: The replicate experiment used RNA from roughly 21,000 or 96,000 naive CD8 cells. This RNA was split into five aliquots, and four of them were sequenced. Study outcomes and limitations: Over 99% of CMV-specific effector molecules, but under 1% of naive ones, were in clones above 20 copies.

Germline assignment: CDR1 PRHDT and CDR2 FYEKMQ (reference sequence). The CDR3 has 14 amino acids. V was clipped by 0 bases and J by 3 bases, with 9 bases between them. MiXCR, applied by TCRdb to the PCR reads, yields one record per CDR3 protein. The table has 250,000 to 350,000 distinct CDR3 sequences, about 20% seen once. Material: naive CD8+ T cells from blood, with Jurkat cell RNA spiked in. Subset described: FACS-sorted CD8+CD4-CCR7+CD45RA+ naive T cells. This clonotype was obtained from a human donor in good health. Some libraries in this study had Jurkat cell RNA spiked in. The rearrangement joins TRBV13 to TRBJ2-7; D uncertain. CDR3 sequence reads: CASSLGGRFYEQYF. The CDR3 DNA follows: TGTGCCAGCAGCTTAGGTGGCCGGTTCTACGAGCAGTACTTC.